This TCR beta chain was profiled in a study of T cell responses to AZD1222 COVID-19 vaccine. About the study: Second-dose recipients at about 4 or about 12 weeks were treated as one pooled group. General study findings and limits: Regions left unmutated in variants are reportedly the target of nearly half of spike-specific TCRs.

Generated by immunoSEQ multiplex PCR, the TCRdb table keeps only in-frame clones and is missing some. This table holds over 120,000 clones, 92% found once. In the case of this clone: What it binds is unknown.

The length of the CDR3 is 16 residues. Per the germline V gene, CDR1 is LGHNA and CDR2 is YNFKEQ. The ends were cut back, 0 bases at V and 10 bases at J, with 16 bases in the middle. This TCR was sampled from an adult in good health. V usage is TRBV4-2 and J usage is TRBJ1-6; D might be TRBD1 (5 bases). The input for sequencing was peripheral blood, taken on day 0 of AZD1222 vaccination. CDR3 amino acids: CASSQDWVQGNSPLHF. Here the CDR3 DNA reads TGTGCCAGCAGCCAAGATTGGGTTCAGGGCAACTCACCCCTCCACTTT.